This T cell receptor beta chain is drawn from a study of T-cell reconstitution after alpha-beta-depleted transplantation in children. General observations from the study: Some patients' high day-60 TCRbeta diversity was traced to surviving recipient T cells and thymic progenitors. From newly produced T cells came most of the T-cell counts and diversity one year after transplant. Several hundred expanded graft clones reportedly supplied alpha-beta T cells about two months after transplant.

Germline CDR1 DFQATT, CDR2 SNEGSKA (reference sequence). Trimming took 3 bases from V and 0 from J; bases not matched to a gene: 2. The length of the CDR3 is 14 residues. This clonotype was seen at least ten times. What it binds is not known. Unique molecular identifiers were used in preparing the TCRbeta library. TCRdb called the PCR reads again in MiXCR, with one record for every CDR3 protein. Among about 460,000 distinct CDR3 sequences listed, 8% to 11% were seen once. Sequencing was performed on PBMCs, taken before TCRalphabeta/CD19-depleted stem cell transplant. The receptor was derived from a child aged 2-15 years with inherited bone marrow failure, due to receive a stem cell transplant. The chain combines TRBV20-1 with TRBJ1-3; 7 bases map to TRBD1. Here the CDR3 reads CSARDRNSGNTIYF. The CDR3 DNA sequence: TGCAGTGCTAGGGACAGGAACTCTGGAAACACCATATATTTT.